This T cell receptor beta chain was sequenced during a study of post-analysis software for immune sequencing data. After removal of 6 bases from V and 8 bases from J, the junction contained 8 bases not matched to a gene. The CDR3 loop spans 13 amino acids. Unique molecular identifiers had been added to the TCR beta cDNA libraries. Each batch of roughly 1 to 11 million T cells produced 500,000 to 600,000 cDNA molecules. TCRdb itself ran the PCR reads through MiXCR, one entry per CDR3 protein. Of around 250,000 distinct CDR3 sequences detected, 36% appear once; the ten largest clones hold 4% to 5.5%. Notes on this clonotype: The antigen remains undetermined.

Study outcomes and limitations: The normalized Chao1 diversity of multiple sclerosis patients was significantly lower than that of controls. Controls showed lower frequencies than patients for 4 or 5 TRBV segments, and TRBV5-6, TRBV5-1 and TRBV20-1 were among these.

The specimen sequenced was blood. The rearrangement uses TRBV12-3 or TRBV12-4 and TRBJ1-1; 8 nucleotides align to TRBD1. This clonotype originated in a girl under 18 with multiple sclerosis. The CDR3 region is CASSPQGGLEAFF. The CDR3 DNA reads as TGTGCCAGCAGCCCACAGGGGGGACTCGAAGCTTTCTTT.